The 20 T cell receptor beta chains given below trace back to one sample, sequenced in a study of blood T cell repertoires in COVID-19. Libraries were prepared by immunoSEQ multiplex PCR; TCRdb keeps only in-frame clonotypes and omits some of them. Seen here are 300,000 to 450,000 clones, 80% to 90% observed once, and the top ten hold roughly 1%. Sequencing input: PBMCs or T cells enriched from blood (not recorded which). The receptor source for this set is a man aged 18 to 30 who had recovered from COVID-19.

The chain is built from TRBV27 and TRBJ2-7; no reliable D call. V was cut by 4 bases and J by 7 bases, with 11 bases left in between. Germline V CDR1 and CDR2: MNHEY, SMNVEV (reference sequence). The CDR3 runs 12 residues. The CDR3 here is CASSSTLREQYF. The CDR3 DNA reads as TGTGCCAGCAGTTCCACCCTGAGGGAGCAGTACTTC.

CDR3 sequence: CASSLGGLAGSTQYF. The CDR3 DNA follows: TGTGCCAGCAGCTTGGGGGGACTAGCGGGGTCTACGCAGTATTTT. The rearrangement uses TRBV5-4 and TRBJ2-3; 13 bases match TRBD2. The V and J ends lost 0 bases and 8 bases, in that order; junction bases with no gene match: 3. The germline CDR1 and CDR2 sequences are SGHNT and YYREEE (reference sequence). This CDR3 is built from 15 residues.

The chain is built from TRBV18 and TRBJ1-3, with D perhaps TRBD1 (5 bases). The CDR3 spans 16 residues. Deletions cut 0 bases from V and 0 bases from J, with 9 bases between. CDR1 and CDR2 from the germline V gene are KGHSH and LQKENI. Here the CDR3 reads CASSPPQGPSGNTIYF. The CDR3 region has the DNA TGTGCCAGCTCACCACCGCAGGGCCCCTCTGGAAACACCATATATTTT.

The chain links TRBV28 to TRBJ1-3; D remains ambiguous. CDR1 is MDHEN, CDR2 SYDVKM, per germline. Trimming took off 6 bases at V and 5 bases at J, with 11 bases between the two ends. There are 13 residues in the CDR3. CDR3 sequence (DNA): TGTGCCAGCAGCCGGGATCTGAGAAACACCATATATTTT. This encodes CASSRDLRNTIYF.

This chain uses TRBV24-1 with TRBJ2-3; tentatively, D is TRBD2 (6 bases). CDR3 length: 15 amino acids. The germline V gene encodes CDR1 KGHDR and CDR2 SFDVKD. Trimming pared 5 bases from V and 6 bases from J, leaving 17 bases between. Here the CDR3 DNA reads TGTGCCACCAGTGTTCCGGGTCTGCGGGGCGATACGCAGTATTTT. This encodes CATSVPGLRGDTQYF.

The gene calls are TRBV3-1 (or the pseudogene TRBV3-2) and TRBJ2-3; tentatively, D is TRBD1 (5 bases). The CDR3 is 14 amino acids. The V end was cut by 5 bases, the J end by 2 bases, with 11 bases between. The germline V gene encodes CDR1 LGHDT and CDR2 YNNKEL (reference sequence). The CDR3 sequence: CASSIRTTTDTQYF. CDR3 DNA: TGTGCCAGCAGCATACGGACAACCACAGATACGCAGTATTTT.

This rearrangement joins TRBV5-1 to TRBJ2-7; D may be TRBD1 (8 bases). The CDR3 is 15 residues long. Germline CDR1 is SGHRS and CDR2 is YFSETQ. The V end was cut by 2 bases, the J end by 4 bases, with 16 bases between. This CDR3 reads CASSFGGTGTYEQYF. The CDR3 region has the DNA TGCGCCAGCAGCTTCGGGGGGACAGGAACTTACGAGCAGTACTTC.

J is TRBJ2-5 and V is TRBV7-3; 8 nucleotides agree with TRBD1. Trimming took 0 bases from V and 5 from J; bases not matched to a gene: 5. Per the germline V gene, CDR1 is SGHTA and CDR2 is FQGTGA. The CDR3 has 15 residues. CDR3 in DNA: TGTGCCAGCAGCTTAACTCAGGGGGCAGGGGAGACCCAGTACTTC. Translating it yields CASSLTQGAGETQYF.

This clone is a singleton in its sample. The gene calls are TRBV18 and TRBJ1-1; TRBD1 agrees at 8 bases. The CDR3 is 15 residues long. With 0 bases clipped from V and 5 bases from J, the junction kept 5 bases outside the gene matches. Per the germline V gene, CDR1 is KGHSH and CDR2 is LQKENI. In DNA form, the CDR3 reads TGTGCCAGCTCACCACCGTTTGGACAGGGAACTGAAGCTTTCTTT. It specifies CASSPPFGQGTEAFF.

This rearrangement joins TRBV7-7 to TRBJ2-6; a weak D match, TRBD1 (5 bases). The CDR3 runs to 14 residues. The germline V gene has CDR1 SSHAT and CDR2 FNYEAQ (reference sequence). With 4 bases removed from V and 1 base from J, the gap between germline ends came to 5 bases. Written as DNA, the CDR3 is TGTGCCAGCAGCTCAGGGTCTGGGGCCAACGTCCTGACTTTC. This codes for CASSSGSGANVLTF.

This clone was counted a single time. The chain joins TRBV25-1 to TRBJ1-6; TRBD1 is a possible D gene (6 bases). The CDR3 is 14 residues long. In germline, CDR1 is MGHDK, CDR2 SYGVNS. The ends were cut back, 2 bases at V and 8 bases at J, with 10 bases in the middle. The CDR3 bases are TGTGCCAGCAGTGAACCTACAGGGTATTCACCCCTCCACTTT. Amino acids: CASSEPTGYSPLHF.

The rearrangement joins TRBV6-5 to TRBJ2-1; 7 bases line up with TRBD1. With V trimmed by 0 bases and J by 4 bases, 3 bases remained unmatched. From germline, CDR1 is MNHEY and CDR2 SVGAGI. There are 15 residues in the CDR3. The CDR3, as DNA: TGTGCCAGCAGTTACTCCGGGACAGCTTACAATGAGCAGTTCTTC. Translation gives CASSYSGTAYNEQFF.

This clone was seen a single time. The V gene is TRBV6-5, the J gene TRBJ2-7; 9 bases align to TRBD1. This CDR3 has 13 amino acids. Trimming cost V 4 bases and J 3 bases; bases outside gene matches: 1. The germline gives CDR1 MNHEY, CDR2 SVGAGI. The CDR3 reads CASSSGQGYEQYF. CDR3 sequence (DNA): TGTGCCAGCAGTTCGGGACAGGGCTACGAGCAGTACTTC.

The gene calls are TRBV29-1 and TRBJ2-2, with 7 bases lining up with TRBD1. With V trimmed by 1 base and J by 1 base, 3 bases remained unmatched. Per the germline V gene, CDR1 is SQVTM and CDR2 is ANQGSEA. The CDR3 is 15 residues long. The CDR3 sequence: CSVEVTGRNTGELFF. The CDR3 DNA reads as TGCAGCGTTGAAGTGACAGGGCGGAACACCGGGGAGCTGTTTTTT.

V gene TRBV3-1 (or the pseudogene TRBV3-2) combines with J gene TRBJ2-1; possibly TRBD2 for D (6 bases). Germline CDR1 and CDR2: LGHDT and YNNKEL (reference sequence). Trimming stripped 4 bases from V and 7 bases from J, with 17 bases between. The CDR3 has 15 residues. The CDR3 spells CASSPSGTHKNEQFF. CDR3 nucleotides: TGTGCCAGCAGCCCGTCCGGGACTCACAAAAATGAGCAGTTCTTC.

A few counts support this clone. The gene calls are TRBV7-2 and TRBJ1-6, with 9 bases that match TRBD1. CDR3 length equals 16 residues. The junction had 4 bases not matched to a gene; V was cut back by 0 bases and J by 7 bases. Per the germline V gene, CDR1 is SGHTA and CDR2 is FQGNSA. The CDR3 DNA is TGTGCCAGCAGCTTAGCTGGGACAGGGCACAATTCACCCCTCCACTTT. As protein: CASSLAGTGHNSPLHF.

The J gene is TRBJ1-1, the V gene TRBV3-1 (or the pseudogene TRBV3-2); no reliable D call. The CDR3 is 13 amino acids. Trimming stripped 4 bases from V and 8 bases from J, with 14 bases between. Germline values: CDR1 LGHDT, CDR2 YNNKEL (reference sequence). CDR3 coding DNA: TGTGCCAGCAGCCCCGCCGAGGAAAGAGAAGCTTTCTTT. This sequence encodes CASSPAEEREAFF.

The chain recombines TRBV14 with TRBJ2-7; 8 bases agree with TRBD1. The CDR3 totals 15 residues. Germline V gives CDR1 SGHDN, CDR2 FVKESK. V lost 4 bases and J lost 5; bases outside the gene matches: 10. The CDR3 is CASSPQDRGIDEQYF. Here the CDR3 DNA reads TGTGCCAGCAGCCCCCAAGACAGGGGAATCGACGAGCAGTACTTC. The variable domain in full, with the rest retrieved from reference TRBV14 and TRBJ2-7, is EAGVTQFPSHSVIEKGQTVTLRCDPISGHDNLYWYRRVMGKEIKFLLHFVKESKQDESGMPNNRFLAERTGGTYSTLKVQPAELEDSGVYFCASSPQDRGIDEQYFGPGTRLTVT.

The V gene is TRBV10-3, the J gene TRBJ1-2; a possible D gene is TRBD1 (5 bases). V was shortened by 3 bases and J by 6 bases, with 14 bases between the two germline ends. Germline V gene data show CDR1 as ENHRY and CDR2 as SYGVKD. CDR3 size: 14 residues. CDR3 sequence (DNA): TGTGCCATCAGTGATCCGACAGTCGCGGATGGCTACACCTTC. It yields the protein CAISDPTVADGYTF.

The rearrangement joins TRBV27 to TRBJ2-1; 8 nucleotides agree with TRBD2. This CDR3 has 15 amino acids. Germline assignment: CDR1 MNHEY and CDR2 SMNVEV (reference sequence). J lost 3 bases, V lost 3 bases, and 4 bases had no gene match. CDR3 sequence: CASSFWLAGYNEQFF. In DNA form, the CDR3 reads TGTGCCAGCAGTTTTTGGCTAGCGGGCTACAATGAGCAGTTCTTC.